This TCR beta chain was sequenced in a study of cytomegalovirus exposure and HLA in healthy donors. Study observations and caveats: CMV serostatus was the only immune exposure information that was available. Later, an analysis found that common viral pathogens appeared to be linked with several of the most significant clusters.

This clone was recorded only once. What it binds is not known. PCR amplification relied on 60 Vbeta primers (plus 13 Jbeta primers). The method was immunoSEQ multiplex PCR; TCRdb's version includes in-frame clones alone and lacks a portion of them. The sample shows about 160,000 clones, roughly 78% of them seen only once. Donors were nominally healthy when sampled, though unrecorded immune exposures were likely. Sequencing was carried out using PBMCs. This TCR was sampled from a woman aged 45 to 65 in good health and CMV-seropositive.

CDR3 in DNA: TGTGCCAGTGACAGGGGAGCGAACACCGGGGAGCTGTTTTTT. As protein: CASDRGANTGELFF. V is TRBV6-5 and J is TRBJ2-2; 8 bases are shared with TRBD1. Per germline, CDR1 MNHEY and CDR2 SVGAGI. Losses at the gene ends were 9 bases for V and 0 bases for J; bases not matched to a gene: 3. CDR3 size: 14 residues.